Shown below are 20 T cell receptor beta chains from a single sample sequenced in a study of T cell repertoires in cytomegalovirus infection. No antigen has been assigned to these receptors. TCRdb fed the reads into MiXCR, producing one record per CDR3 protein. The sample carries fewer than 850,000 distinct CDR3 sequences, about 28% recorded once. The specimen was cultured CD8+ T cells from PBMCs, collected from culture after CMV antigen stimulation. All receptors derive from a human donor in good health (CMV status not recorded). Some clones in this sample may be carry-over from other donors' samples.

The genes are TRBV11-2 and TRBJ1-3; 7 positions agree with TRBD1. The length of the CDR3 is 18 residues. V lost 4 bases, J lost 0 bases, and 12 bases stayed unmatched. Per germline, CDR1 SGHAT and CDR2 FQNNGV. CDR3 DNA: TGTGCCAGCAGCTCGGGGGGGACAGCCCTTGTCTCTGGAAACACCATATATTTT. Its translation is CASSSGGTALVSGNTIYF.

The chain links TRBV19 to TRBJ1-5; D is unclear. The CDR3 is 13 amino acids. The V end was cut by 2 bases, the J end by 4 bases, with 6 bases between. Germline V gene data show CDR1 as LNHDA and CDR2 as SQIVND (reference sequence). CDR3 bases: TGTGCCAGTAGTATACAGCGAAATCAGCCCCAGCATTTT. The encoded protein is CASSIQRNQPQHF.

This chain joins TRBV11-3 and TRBJ2-3; no definite D call. CDR3 length equals 17 residues. CDR1 SGHNT and CDR2 YENEEA come from the germline V gene. V was shortened by 4 bases and J by 0 bases, with 17 bases between the two germline ends. The CDR3 spells CASSSRGGGSSTDTQYF. The CDR3 nucleotides read TGTGCCAGCAGCTCCCGAGGCGGTGGATCTAGCACAGATACGCAGTATTTT.

In this sample, this clonotype turned up a few times. CDR3 residues: CSAMNLAQHF. CDR3 nucleotides: TGCAGTGCGATGAATTTGGCCCAGCATTTT. The gene calls are TRBV20-1 and TRBJ1-5; D remains unclear. Germline CDR1 DFQATT, CDR2 SNEGSKA (reference sequence). CDR3 length equals 10 residues. Between the trimmed V and J ends, which lost 6 bases and 11 bases, there was a span of 11 bases.

About this clonotype: A much larger clone differs from this one at a single base, so this may be a read error. This chain links TRBV11-2 with TRBJ2-2; D remains ambiguous. Germline CDR1 reads SGHAT; CDR2 reads FQNNGV. The CDR3 covers 14 residues. The CDR3 nucleotides are TGTGCCAGCAGATTAGTTCAGAACACCGGGGAGCTGTTTTTT. This encodes CASRLVQNTGELFF.

The rearrangement joins TRBV6-6 to TRBJ2-7; tentative D call: TRBD2 (5 bases). V was shortened by 7 bases and J by 7 bases, with 11 bases between the two germline ends. Germline values: CDR1 MNHNY, CDR2 SVGAGI (reference sequence). The CDR3 has 11 residues. CDR3 loop: CASTYGNEQYF. The CDR3 coding sequence is TGTGCCAGCACCTACGGGAATGAGCAGTACTTC.

J is TRBJ1-1 and V is TRBV7-9; 7 bases agree with TRBD1. There are 15 residues in the CDR3. The V gene's germline CDR1 is SEHNR and CDR2 FQNEAQ (reference sequence). V lost 1 base and J lost 1; bases outside the gene matches: 3. CDR3 amino acids: CASSLVEGANTEAFF. In DNA, the CDR3 is TGTGCCAGCAGCTTAGTCGAGGGGGCGAACACTGAAGCTTTCTTT.

Here the CDR3 reads CASSGQGADNEQFF. DNA of the CDR3: TGTGCCAGCAGTGGACAGGGCGCCGACAATGAGCAGTTCTTC. V gene TRBV12-3 or TRBV12-4 combines with J gene TRBJ2-1, with TRBD1 identical over 8 bases. V lost 5 bases to trimming and J lost 5 bases; unmatched junction nucleotides: 5. This CDR3 comprises 14 residues.

The V gene is TRBV6-2 or TRBV6-3, the J gene TRBJ2-1, with D tentatively TRBD1 (5 bases). With 8 bases removed from V and 8 bases from J, the gap between germline ends came to 25 bases. CDR3 length: 16 amino acids. Germline CDR1 MNHEY, CDR2 SVGEGT. DNA for the CDR3: TGTGCCAGCGTCCCGAAGGCGTACTATTGGGGCGATGAGCAGTTCTTC. As protein: CASVPKAYYWGDEQFF.

The chain combines TRBV7-6 with TRBJ1-6, with TRBD1 as a possible D gene (6 bases). There are 14 residues in the CDR3. With 2 bases removed from V and 9 bases from J, the gap between germline ends came to 11 bases. In germline, CDR1 is SGHVS, CDR2 FNYEAQ. The CDR3 DNA is TGTGCCAGCAGCTTAACAGGGATCGGTTCACCCCTCCACTTT. It specifies CASSLTGIGSPLHF.

This clonotype was recorded at least ten times. The gene calls are TRBV27 and TRBJ2-1; 7 bases fit TRBD1. Trimming took 6 bases from V and 4 from J; bases not matched to a gene: 3. Germline V lookup: CDR1 MNHEY, CDR2 SMNVEV (reference sequence). CDR3 length: 13 residues. In DNA, the CDR3 is TGTGCCAGCAGCGGGGACAGATACAATGAGCAGTTCTTC. Protein: CASSGDRYNEQFF.

The chain uses TRBV10-3 and TRBJ1-1; no firm D call. V lost 7 bases and J 4 bases, leaving 10 bases between the germline ends. The germline V gene encodes CDR1 ENHRY and CDR2 SYGVKD. The CDR3 consists of 12 residues. The CDR3 loop reads CAIKGGITEAFF. The CDR3 nucleotides read TGTGCCATCAAGGGAGGGATCACTGAAGCTTTCTTT.

Ten or more counts support this clonotype. The chain has TRBV7-8 and TRBJ2-7; D tentatively reads TRBD1 or TRBD2 (5 bases each). Germline values: CDR1 SGHVS, CDR2 FQNEAQ. The CDR3 runs 12 residues. Trimming took 2 bases from V and 6 from J, leaving 8 bases between them. The DNA for the CDR3 is TGTGCCAGCAGCTTACGTGGGGGCGAGCAGTACGTC. Encoded protein: CASSLRGGEQYV.

This clonotype appeared many times. The germline gene is not matched at one end of the junction; a read error may be the cause. The genes are TRBV27 and TRBJ2-6; no definite D call. This CDR3 region has 15 residues. Germline lookup yields CDR1 MNHEY and CDR2 SMNVEV (reference sequence). The CDR3 sequence: CASSLSVSGANVLTF. In DNA, the CDR3 is TGTGCCAGCAGCTTATCTGTCTCTGGGGCCAACGTCCTGACTTTC.

The chain recombines TRBV7-6 with TRBJ1-1; D possibly corresponds to TRBD1 (6 bases). Deletions cut 2 bases from V and 6 bases from J, with 19 bases between. Germline values: CDR1 SGHVS, CDR2 FNYEAQ. The CDR3 has 16 amino acids. The CDR3 region has the DNA TGTGCCAGCAGCTTACGTTCGACAGGACGGTTGGCTGAAGCTTTCTTT. It yields the protein CASSLRSTGRLAEAFF.

The chain couples TRBV29-1 to TRBJ2-7; 7 nucleotides align to TRBD2. Germline V CDR1 and CDR2: SQVTM, ANQGSEA. V trimming: 1 base; J trimming: 4 bases; junction bases outside the gene matches: 7. CDR3 size: 14 residues. The CDR3 nucleotides are TGCAGCGTTGAAGTCGGGAGGTCCCCATACGAGCAGTACTTC. It codes for CSVEVGRSPYEQYF.

The chain recombines TRBV9 with TRBJ2-2, with 7 nucleotides matching TRBD1. CDR1 and CDR2 from the germline V gene are SGDLS and YYNGEE. This CDR3 spans 17 amino acids. V dropped 0 bases and J dropped 4; count of bases not matched to a gene: 9. CDR3 in amino acids: CASSVGMWAGGTGELFF. The CDR3, as DNA: TGTGCCAGCAGCGTAGGAATGTGGGCAGGGGGCACCGGGGAGCTGTTTTTT.

The CDR3: CASSLAKGGDPSYNEQFF. CDR3 sequence (DNA): TGTGCCAGCAGCTTAGCAAAGGGTGGGGATCCCTCCTACAATGAGCAGTTCTTC. J is TRBJ2-1 and V is TRBV7-9; D gene ambiguous. Trimming removed 0 bases from V and 0 bases from J, with 15 bases in between. CDR3 length: 18 residues. Looked up from germline, CDR1 is SEHNR and CDR2 is FQNEAQ (reference sequence).

This clonotype turned up a few times. V usage is TRBV10-3 and J usage is TRBJ2-3, with D perhaps matching TRBD2 (5 bases). Germline V CDR1 and CDR2: ENHRY, SYGVKD. V was cut by 3 bases and J by 0 bases, with 10 bases left in between. The CDR3 runs to 15 residues. The CDR3 nucleotides read TGTGCCATCAGTGAATCCAGCGGTAGCACAGATACGCAGTATTTT. Translation: CAISESSGSTDTQYF.

This clonotype was picked up many times. This chain links TRBV7-2 with TRBJ1-2; the match to TRBD1 covers 8 bases. The V gene's germline CDR1 is SGHTA and CDR2 FQGNSA. V was pared by 9 bases and J by 7 bases, with 4 bases of the junction left unmatched. This CDR3 is built from 11 residues. CDR3 in DNA: TGTGCCAGAGGACAGGGTGGTGGCTACACCTTC. It is translated as CARGQGGGYTF.